This T cell receptor (beta chain) comes out of a study of blood T cell repertoires in COVID-19. Study-wide background: Donors in the United States, Italy and Spain gave samples during acute or convalescent COVID-19. Sample material is recorded as cDNA or gDNA derived from T cells, B-cell-depleted T cells, or PBMCs.

Clones were sequenced by immunoSEQ multiplex PCR, and TCRdb holds only the in-frame ones, with some missing. Among 60,000 or so clones listed, just over 85% were seen once. Germline-derived CDR1 and CDR2 are MNHEY and SVGAGI. The CDR3 runs 14 residues. The V end was cut by 0 bases, the J end by 7 bases, with 12 bases between. Sequencing was performed on peripheral blood. The chain carries TRBV6-5 and TRBJ2-5; D is perhaps TRBD2 (6 bases). The sequence was obtained from a man aged 60 to 75 with acute or convalescent COVID-19. CDR3 sequence: CASSYSGGDLTQYF. The CDR3 DNA reads as TGTGCCAGCAGTTACTCGGGGGGAGACTTGACCCAGTACTTC.